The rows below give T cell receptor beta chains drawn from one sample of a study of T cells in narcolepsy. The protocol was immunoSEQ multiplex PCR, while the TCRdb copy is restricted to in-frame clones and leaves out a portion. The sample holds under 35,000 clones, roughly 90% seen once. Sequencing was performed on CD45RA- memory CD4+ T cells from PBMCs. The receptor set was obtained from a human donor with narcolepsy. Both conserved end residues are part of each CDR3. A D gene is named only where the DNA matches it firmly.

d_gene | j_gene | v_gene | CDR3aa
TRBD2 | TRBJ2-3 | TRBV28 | CASSVRGGSDTQYF
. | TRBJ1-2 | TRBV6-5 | CASRNPTGDHGYTF
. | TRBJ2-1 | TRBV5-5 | CASSFTATSYNEQFF
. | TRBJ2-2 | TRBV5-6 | CASRKTGSGELFF
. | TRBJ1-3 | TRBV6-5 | CASSYSTGHSGNTIYF
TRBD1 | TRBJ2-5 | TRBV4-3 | CASSLGTGQETQYF
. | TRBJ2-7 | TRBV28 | CASSHQRRVLQGYEQYF
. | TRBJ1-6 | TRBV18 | CASSPQSGQLSYNSPLHF
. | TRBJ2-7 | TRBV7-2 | CASSAEGPYEQYF
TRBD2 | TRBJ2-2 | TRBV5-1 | CASSVAGATGELFF
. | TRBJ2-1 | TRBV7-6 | CASSPMSASLGEQFF
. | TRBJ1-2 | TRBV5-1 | CASSPSPGPRNYGYTF
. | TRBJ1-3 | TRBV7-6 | CASSAGGNTIYF
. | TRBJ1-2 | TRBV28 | CASSLSDLTRRGYTF
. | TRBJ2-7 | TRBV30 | CAWSVWLAREQYF
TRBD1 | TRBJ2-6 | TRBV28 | CASSPGQGASSLSGANVLTF
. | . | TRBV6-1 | CASSEPGRTYEQYF
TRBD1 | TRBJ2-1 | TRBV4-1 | CASSHRPDRVSYEQFF
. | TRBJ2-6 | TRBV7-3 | CASSLSSGVTGANVLTF
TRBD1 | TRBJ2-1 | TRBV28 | CASSWDRGKPHLREQFF
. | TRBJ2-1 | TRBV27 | CASLGRGSENEQFF
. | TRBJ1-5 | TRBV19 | CASSKQGRDQPQHF
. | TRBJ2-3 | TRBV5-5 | CASSRPGSTDTQYF
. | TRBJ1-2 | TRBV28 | CASSPSLTWNYGYTF